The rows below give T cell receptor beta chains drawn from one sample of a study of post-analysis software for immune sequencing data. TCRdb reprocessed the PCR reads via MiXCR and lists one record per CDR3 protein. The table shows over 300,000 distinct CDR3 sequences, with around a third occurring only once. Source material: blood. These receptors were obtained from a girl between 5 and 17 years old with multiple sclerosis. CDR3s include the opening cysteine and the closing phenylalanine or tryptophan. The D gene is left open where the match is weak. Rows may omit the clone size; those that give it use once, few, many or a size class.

CDR3nt: TGTGCCAGCAGCGCGGGGACAGCCATCTATAGCAATCAGCCCCAGCATTTT; CDR3aa: CASSAGTAIYSNQPQHF; abundance: -; d_gene: TRBD1; j_gene: TRBJ1-5; v_gene: TRBV7-8
CDR3nt: TGTGCCCGTTCGAGCTCAGACTATGGCTACACCTTC; CDR3aa: CARSSSDYGYTF; abundance: few; d_gene: -; j_gene: TRBJ1-2; v_gene: TRBV6-4
CDR3nt: TGTGCCAGCAGTGCAGGGACAGCCTACGAGCAGTACTTC; CDR3aa: CASSAGTAYEQYF; abundance: -; d_gene: TRBD1; j_gene: TRBJ2-7; v_gene: TRBV12-3/TRBV12-4
CDR3nt: TGTGCCAGCAGCAAAATAAGACAGGGCGATACGCAGTATTTT; CDR3aa: CASSKIRQGDTQYF; abundance: -; d_gene: -; j_gene: TRBJ2-3; v_gene: TRBV21-1
CDR3nt: TGCAGTGCTAGAGACAGCAGGGTGTGGGAGACCCAGTACTTC; CDR3aa: CSARDSRVWETQYF; abundance: -; d_gene: -; j_gene: TRBJ2-5; v_gene: TRBV20-1
CDR3nt: TGCAGTGTTAGTCCCCTGGACAGGCTGTCCTACGAGCAGTACTTC; CDR3aa: CSVSPLDRLSYEQYF; abundance: -; d_gene: TRBD1; j_gene: TRBJ2-7; v_gene: TRBV20-1
CDR3nt: TGTGCCAGCAGTTTGGGACAGGGGATTTCCTACAATGAGCAGTTCTTC; CDR3aa: CASSLGQGISYNEQFF; abundance: -; d_gene: TRBD1; j_gene: TRBJ2-1; v_gene: TRBV12-3/TRBV12-4
CDR3nt: TGCAGCGTTGAAGGACTAGCGGGGGGGAATGAGCAGTTCTTC; CDR3aa: CSVEGLAGGNEQFF; abundance: -; d_gene: TRBD2; j_gene: TRBJ2-1; v_gene: TRBV29-1
CDR3nt: TGCGCCAGCAGCCAAGATTCAAGGCTAGCGGGGAAAGAGACCCAGTACTTC; CDR3aa: CASSQDSRLAGKETQYF; abundance: -; d_gene: TRBD2; j_gene: TRBJ2-5; v_gene: TRBV4-3
CDR3nt: TGTGCCAGCAGCGTGGGACAGGGGGCGGGGGACATTCAGTACTTC; CDR3aa: CASSVGQGAGDIQYF; abundance: few; d_gene: TRBD1; j_gene: TRBJ2-4; v_gene: TRBV5-6
CDR3nt: TGCAGCGTTGAAGAAACAGGGACCTCCTACAATGAGCAGTTCTTC; CDR3aa: CSVEETGTSYNEQFF; abundance: -; d_gene: -; j_gene: TRBJ2-1; v_gene: TRBV29-1
CDR3nt: TGTGCCAGCAGTTTCGACAGGGACACTTACGAGCAGTACTTC; CDR3aa: CASSFDRDTYEQYF; abundance: -; d_gene: TRBD1; j_gene: TRBJ2-7; v_gene: TRBV6-5
CDR3nt: TGTGCCGGCAGTTCCCCCCGGACAGGGGTAACCCACGAGCAGTACTTC; CDR3aa: CAGSSPRTGVTHEQYF; abundance: -; d_gene: TRBD1; j_gene: TRBJ2-7; v_gene: TRBV12-3/TRBV12-4
CDR3nt: TGTGCCAGCAGTGTTCGGCCAGGGGATAGCTATGGCTACACCTTC; CDR3aa: CASSVRPGDSYGYTF; abundance: once; d_gene: -; j_gene: TRBJ1-2; v_gene: TRBV2
CDR3nt: TGTGCCAGCAGTTGCCACAGGGCTTCACCCCTCCACTTT; CDR3aa: CASSCHRASPLHF; abundance: -; d_gene: -; j_gene: TRBJ1-6; v_gene: TRBV6-7
CDR3nt: TGTGCCAGCAGGGAAGGGGAATACAATGAGCAGTTCTTC; CDR3aa: CASREGEYNEQFF; abundance: few; d_gene: -; j_gene: TRBJ2-1; v_gene: TRBV11-2
CDR3nt: TGCGCCAGCAGCCAAGAACAGGGCGGCAAAAACATTCAGTACTTC; CDR3aa: CASSQEQGGKNIQYF; abundance: -; d_gene: -; j_gene: TRBJ2-4; v_gene: TRBV4-3
CDR3nt: TGTGCCAGCAGCCAACCTGACTCCCAAGAGACCCAGTACTTC; CDR3aa: CASSQPDSQETQYF; abundance: -; d_gene: -; j_gene: TRBJ2-5; v_gene: TRBV3-1
CDR3nt: TGTGCCAGCAGTCTCCTGGGCGGGGGACTTCAAGAGACCCAGTACTTC; CDR3aa: CASSLLGGGLQETQYF; abundance: few; d_gene: TRBD2; j_gene: TRBJ2-5; v_gene: TRBV6-1
CDR3nt: TGTGCCAGCAGCTTTGGGACAGGCGGCTACACCTTC; CDR3aa: CASSFGTGGYTF; abundance: few; d_gene: TRBD1; j_gene: TRBJ1-2; v_gene: TRBV7-9
CDR3nt: TGTGCCAGCAGTTTGAACCGTAACACTGAAGCTTTCTTT; CDR3aa: CASSLNRNTEAFF; abundance: many; d_gene: -; j_gene: TRBJ1-1; v_gene: TRBV12-3/TRBV12-4
CDR3nt: TGTGCCAGCTCACCAGCCGCCAGGAGTACCTACGAGCAGTACTTC; CDR3aa: CASSPAARSTYEQYF; abundance: -; d_gene: -; j_gene: TRBJ2-7; v_gene: TRBV18
CDR3nt: TGTGCCAGCAGCTTACGTTACAGCCATAATGAAAAACTGTTTTTT; CDR3aa: CASSLRYSHNEKLFF; abundance: -; d_gene: -; j_gene: TRBJ1-4; v_gene: TRBV7-9
CDR3nt: TGTGCCAGCAGCAAAGGACAGGGGGCGCGGTACGAGCAGTACTTC; CDR3aa: CASSKGQGARYEQYF; abundance: few; d_gene: TRBD1; j_gene: TRBJ2-7; v_gene: TRBV7-2
CDR3nt: TGTGCCAGCAACGTCGGGACTACAACCTACAATGAGCAGTTCTTC; CDR3aa: CASNVGTTTYNEQFF; abundance: few; d_gene: TRBD2; j_gene: TRBJ2-1; v_gene: TRBV7-9